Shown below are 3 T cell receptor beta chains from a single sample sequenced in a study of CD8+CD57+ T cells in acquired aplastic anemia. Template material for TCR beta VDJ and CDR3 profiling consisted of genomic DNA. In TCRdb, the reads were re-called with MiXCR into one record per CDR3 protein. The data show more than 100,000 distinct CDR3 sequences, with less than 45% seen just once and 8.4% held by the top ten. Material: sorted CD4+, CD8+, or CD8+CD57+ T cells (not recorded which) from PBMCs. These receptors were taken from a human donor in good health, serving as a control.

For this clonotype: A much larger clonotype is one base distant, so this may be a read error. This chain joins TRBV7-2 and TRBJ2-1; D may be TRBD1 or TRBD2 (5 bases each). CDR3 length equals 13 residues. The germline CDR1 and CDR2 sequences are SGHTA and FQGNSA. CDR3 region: CASSGGVYNEQLF. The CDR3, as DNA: TGTGCCAGCAGCGGGGGAGTTTACAATGAGCAGCTCTTC.

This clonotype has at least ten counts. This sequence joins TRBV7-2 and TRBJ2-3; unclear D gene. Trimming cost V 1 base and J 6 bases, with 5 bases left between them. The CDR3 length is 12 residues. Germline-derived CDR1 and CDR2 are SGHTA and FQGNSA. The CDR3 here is CASSLVDDTQYF. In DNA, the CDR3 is TGTGCCAGCAGCTTAGTTGATGATACGCAGTATTTT.

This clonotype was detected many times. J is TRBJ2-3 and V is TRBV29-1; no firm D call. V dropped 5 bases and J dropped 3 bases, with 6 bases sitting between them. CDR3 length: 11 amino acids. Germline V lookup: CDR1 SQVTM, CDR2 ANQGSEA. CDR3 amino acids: CSVSVTDTQYF. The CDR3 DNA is TGCAGCGTTTCCGTTACAGATACGCAGTATTTT.